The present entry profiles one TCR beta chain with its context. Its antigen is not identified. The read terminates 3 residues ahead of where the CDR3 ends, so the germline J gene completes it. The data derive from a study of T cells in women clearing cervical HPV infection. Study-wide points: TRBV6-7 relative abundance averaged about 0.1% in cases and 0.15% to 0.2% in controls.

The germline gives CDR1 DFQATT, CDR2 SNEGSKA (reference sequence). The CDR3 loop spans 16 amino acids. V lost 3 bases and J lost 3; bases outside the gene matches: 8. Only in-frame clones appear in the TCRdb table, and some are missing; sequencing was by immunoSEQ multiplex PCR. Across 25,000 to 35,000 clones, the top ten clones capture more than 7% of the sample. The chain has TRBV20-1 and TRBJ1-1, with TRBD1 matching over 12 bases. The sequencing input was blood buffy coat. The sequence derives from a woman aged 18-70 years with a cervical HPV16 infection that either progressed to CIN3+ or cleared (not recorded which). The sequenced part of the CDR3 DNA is TGCAGTGCTAGGGATTCGGGACAGGGGGCGGACACTGAA. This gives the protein CSARDSGQGADTE. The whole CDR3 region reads CSARDSGQGADTEAFF.